This T cell receptor (beta chain) derives from a study of technical replicates of blood from a handful of donors. This clone was counted a single time. Data came from immunoSEQ multiplex PCR; TCRdb stores just in-frame clones and leaves some out. Of roughly 76,000 clones in the sample, around 85% are singletons; the top ten hold 4.5% to 6%. The CDR3 has 13 residues. V shed 2 bases and J 8 bases; nucleotides not matched to a gene: 5. CDR1 is SEHNR and CDR2 is FQNEAQ in the germline V gene (reference sequence). The TCR originated in a human donor in good health. Some clones in this sample may be carry-over from other donors' samples. Sequencing used PBMCs. The chain employs TRBV7-9 and TRBJ1-2; 7 nucleotides agree with TRBD1. The DNA of the CDR3 is TGTGCCAGCAGCTTATCAACAGGGGACGGCTACACCTTC. Protein product: CASSLSTGDGYTF. The complete variable domain, with remaining parts taken from reference TRBV7-9 and TRBJ1-2, reads DTGVSQNPRHKITKRGQNVTFRCDPISEHNRLYWYRQTLGQGPEFLTYFQNEAQLEKSRLLSDRFSAERPKGSFSTLEIQRTEQGDSAMYLCASSLSTGDGYTFGSGTRLTVV.